This T cell receptor beta chain emerged from a study of cytomegalovirus exposure and HLA in healthy donors (TCRdb year 2017). Context from the whole study: According to a later analysis, one platform produced both the 100 to 150 validation repertoires and the 730 or so repertoires of the first cohort. The aim of the study was to test whether cataloging public T cell receptors could identify signatures of past pathogen exposure. A separate validation cohort of roughly 130 different subjects was used in addition to the 666-subject first cohort. High-throughput TCR immunosequencing, statistical association of individual TCRs with disease status, and machine learning were combined to predict cytomegalovirus infection status. What the study reported, not specific to this receptor: Most TCR sequences were observed very rarely across donors, whereas some public TCRs were present in many individuals. The study listed approximately 160 TCR beta chains as associated with cytomegalovirus. The authors suggested that the approach could potentially be generalized to other disease states and immunological phenotypes. Of the cluster scores, roughly 93% were above 0 in a later analysis, which found that TCRs clustered in the first cohort also tended to co-occur in the 95 to 150 validation repertoires. A few of the identified cytomegalovirus-associated TCR beta chains were confirmed in vitro to be specific for cytomegalovirus antigens. The classifier was reported to diagnose cytomegalovirus status with high specificity and sensitivity in both the original cohort and the validation cohort. All 120 or so repertoires were used to score co-occurrence in the validation cohort in a later analysis, because that analysis had no HLA typing for the cohort.

In regard to this clone: This clone's antigen is unknown. One junction end does not reproduce the germline sequence, and a read error may be involved.

Receptor libraries were prepared by the immunoSEQ multiplex PCR assay. The study's processing was this. To diagnose cytomegalovirus status from the catalog of TCR beta chain sequences, a statistical classification framework was built. TCRdb's version of the immuneACCESS table is confined to in-frame rearrangements and falls short of the full clone set. An unresolved V gene accounts for under half of the shortfall where checked; the remainder is of unknown origin. V, J and clone size were drawn from that table, and D and trimming were deduced from the DNA. This sample has about 170,000 clones in its table, and roughly 86% of those were observed once. Jointly, the top ten make up more than 3.5% of the sample. There are 13 amino acids in the CDR3, from cysteine to phenylalanine inclusive. The only DNA kept is the CDR3, 39 bases in frame from the first base. CDR1 SEHNR and CDR2 FQNEAQ are derived from the germline V gene (reference sequence).

The donors belonged to the validation cohort of roughly 120 subjects, which was separate from the roughly 700-subject first cohort. The clonotype originates from a man aged 18 to 30 in good health and CMV-seropositive. The material sequenced was PBMCs. The chain employs TRBV7-9 and TRBJ2-1, and 11 junctional nucleotides match TRBD2. The CDR3 loop reads CASSSTQTSGTIF. The DNA reads as follows: TGTGCCAGCAGCTCAACCCAGACTAGCGGGACCATCTTC. The variable domain in full, with residues beyond the CDR3 obtained from the reference TRBV7-9 and TRBJ2-1 genes, is DTGVSQNPRHKITKRGQNVTFRCDPISEHNRLYWYRQTLGQGPEFLTYFQNEAQLEKSRLLSDRFSAERPKGSFSTLEIQRTEQGDSAMYLCASSSTQTSGTIFGPGTRLTVL.